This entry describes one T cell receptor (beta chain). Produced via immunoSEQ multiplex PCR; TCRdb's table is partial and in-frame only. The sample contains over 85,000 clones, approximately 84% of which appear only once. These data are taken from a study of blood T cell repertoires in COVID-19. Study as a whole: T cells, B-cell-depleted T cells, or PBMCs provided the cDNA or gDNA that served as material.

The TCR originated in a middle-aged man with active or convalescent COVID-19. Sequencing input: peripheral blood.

The CDR3 nucleotides read TGTGCCTGGAGTGTACCGACGAGGTGGCGGGGCTCCTATAATTCACCCCTCCACTTT. Amino acid sequence: CAWSVPTRWRGSYNSPLHF. The chain has TRBV30 and TRBJ1-6; no clear D. Germline assignment: CDR1 GTSNPN and CDR2 SVGIG (reference sequence). This CDR3 spans 19 amino acids. The V and J ends lost 0 bases and 0 bases respectively, with 18 bases between them.